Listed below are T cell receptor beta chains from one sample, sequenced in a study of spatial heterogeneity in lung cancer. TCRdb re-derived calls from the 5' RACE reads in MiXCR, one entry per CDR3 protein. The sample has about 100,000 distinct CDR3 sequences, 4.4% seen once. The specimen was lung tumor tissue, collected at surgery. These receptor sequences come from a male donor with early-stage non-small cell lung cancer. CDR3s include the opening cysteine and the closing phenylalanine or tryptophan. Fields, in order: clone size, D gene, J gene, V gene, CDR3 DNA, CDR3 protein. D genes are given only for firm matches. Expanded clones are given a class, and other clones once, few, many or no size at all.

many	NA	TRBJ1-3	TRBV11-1	TGTGCCAGCAGCTTAGTACCGACGGGGGGCGCGGCGGACACCATATATTTT	CASSLVPTGGAADTIYF
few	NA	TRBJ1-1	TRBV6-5	TGTGCCAGCAGTTATGGGAATGAAGCTTTCTTT	CASSYGNEAFF
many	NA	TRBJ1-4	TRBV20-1	TGCAGTGCTAGTATATTCAGATCAACTAATGAAAAACTGTTTTTT	CSASIFRSTNEKLFF
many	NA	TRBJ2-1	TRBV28	TGTGCCAGCAGTGGATACCACAGGTCACCCGTCGGTGAGCAGTTCTTC	CASSGYHRSPVGEQFF
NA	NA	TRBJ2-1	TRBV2	TGTGCCGTCAAGCCCGGGACTCCCTACAATGAGCAGTTCTTC	CAVKPGTPYNEQFF
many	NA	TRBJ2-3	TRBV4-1	TGCGCCAGCAGCCAGGGTAGCGGAGTCACAGATACGCAGTATTTT	CASSQGSGVTDTQYF
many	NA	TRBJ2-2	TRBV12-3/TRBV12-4	TGTGCCAGCAGTTTTTATGACAAAGACACCGGGGAGCTGTTTTTT	CASSFYDKDTGELFF
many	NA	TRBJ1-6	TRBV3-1	TGTGCCAGCAGCCAGGGAGTATCACCCCTCCACTTT	CASSQGVSPLHF
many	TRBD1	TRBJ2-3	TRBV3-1	TGTGCCAGCAGCCTAAAATCCTACCTACAGGGGATGAGGGGAGATACGCAGTATTTT	CASSLKSYLQGMRGDTQYF
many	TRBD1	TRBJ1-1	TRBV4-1	TGCGCCAGCAGCCAAGTACGGGACAGGGCGATTGAAGCTTTCTTT	CASSQVRDRAIEAFF
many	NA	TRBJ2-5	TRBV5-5	TGTGCCAGCAGCTTGTATTTGCGGCAAGAGACCCAGTACTTC	CASSLYLRQETQYF
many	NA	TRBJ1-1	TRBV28	TGTGCCAGCAGCGACCCGCGCGAAGCTTTCTTT	CASSDPREAFF
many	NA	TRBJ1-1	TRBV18	TGTGCCAGCTTGCCCTCGGACACCCGAGGGGCTTTCTTT	CASLPSDTRGAFF
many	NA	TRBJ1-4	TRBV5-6	TGTGCCAGCAGCTTGGTTTCCGGGCCTGAAAAACTGTTTTTT	CASSLVSGPEKLFF
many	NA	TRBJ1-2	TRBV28	TGTGCCAGCAGTTTAGGAGGCACCTATGGCTACACCTTC	CASSLGGTYGYTF
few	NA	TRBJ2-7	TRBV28	TGTGCCAGCAGTTTAGCAGGGTTTTACGAGCAGTACTTC	CASSLAGFYEQYF
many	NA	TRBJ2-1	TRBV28	TGTGCCATCAGGGGTGGGGGGCGAGACTATGAGCAGTTCTTC	CAIRGGGRDYEQFF
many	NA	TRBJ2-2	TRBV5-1	TGCGCCAGCAGCTTGGATTATGGGAAGTTGTCCACCGGGGAGCTGTTTTTT	CASSLDYGKLSTGELFF
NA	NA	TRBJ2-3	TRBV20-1	TGCAGTGCTATGTTAGGAGGGTCTGATACGCAGTATTTT	CSAMLGGSDTQYF
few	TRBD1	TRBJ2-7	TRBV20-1	TGCAGTGTGATGGGCCGGGACAGGGACGGCGAGCAGTACTTC	CSVMGRDRDGEQYF
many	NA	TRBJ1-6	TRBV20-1	TGCAGTGCTAGAAAGGGAGGCATGGGGGATAATTCACCCCTCCACTTT	CSARKGGMGDNSPLHF
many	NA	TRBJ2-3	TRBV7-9	TGTGCCAGCAGCAACACGGAGGGCACAGATACGCAGTATTTT	CASSNTEGTDTQYF
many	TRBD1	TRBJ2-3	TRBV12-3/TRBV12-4	TGTGCCAGTATAGGGGGCAGGCGAACAGATACGCAGTATTTT	CASIGGRRTDTQYF
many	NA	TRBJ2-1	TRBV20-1	TGCAGTGCCCCTACAAGCGGCGCTGGAAACAATGAGCAGTTCTTC	CSAPTSGAGNNEQFF
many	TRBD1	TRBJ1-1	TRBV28	TGTGCCAGCAGTCAGGGGGGGAACACTGAAGCTTTCTTT	CASSQGGNTEAFF
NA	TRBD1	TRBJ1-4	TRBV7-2	TGTGCCAGCAGCCTACGGCCAGTGACAGGGCTTTCCAGGGTAACTAATGAAAAACTGTTTTTT	CASSLRPVTGLSRVTNEKLFF
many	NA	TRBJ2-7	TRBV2	TGTGCCAGCAGTGAAGGGGCGGTCCACGCCCGCCGCTCCTACGAGCAGTACTTC	CASSEGAVHARRSYEQYF
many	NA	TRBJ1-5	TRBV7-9	TGTGCCAGCAGCTTAGATCCGGGTCAGCCCCAGCATTTT	CASSLDPGQPQHF
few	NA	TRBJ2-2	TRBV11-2	TGTGCCAGCAGCTTAAGGGGGGCTAACCCAAGCGGGGAGCTGTTTTTT	CASSLRGANPSGELFF
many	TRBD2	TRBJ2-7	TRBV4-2	TGTGCCAGCAGCCAAAACCCCGGGACTAGCGGGAGCAAGGAGCAGTACTTC	CASSQNPGTSGSKEQYF
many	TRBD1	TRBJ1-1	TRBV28	TGTGCCAGCAGTCCACCGGGACAGGGGGCCACTGAAGCTTTCTTT	CASSPPGQGATEAFF
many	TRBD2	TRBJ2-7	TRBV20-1	TGCAGTGCTTCCCGACTAGCGGGAGGCGAGCAGTACTTC	CSASRLAGGEQYF
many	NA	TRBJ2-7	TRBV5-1	TGCGCCAGCAGCATGACAGGCGGCGAGCAGTACTTC	CASSMTGGEQYF
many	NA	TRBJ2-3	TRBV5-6	TGTGCCAGCAGCTTGGAACAGTCTAGGGATACGCAGTATTTT	CASSLEQSRDTQYF
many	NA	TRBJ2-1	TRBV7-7	TGTGCCAGCAGCTTAATCCCGAGCTCCTACAATGAGCAGTTCTTC	CASSLIPSSYNEQFF
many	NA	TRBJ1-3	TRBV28	TGTGCCAGCAGCCCATTCTATTTGAGAGGGGATGGAAACACCATATATTTT	CASSPFYLRGDGNTIYF
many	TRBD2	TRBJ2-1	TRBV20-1	TGCAGTGCCAAAAACCGTACGGGACTAGCCTTCCTCGGTGAGCAGTTCTTC	CSAKNRTGLAFLGEQFF
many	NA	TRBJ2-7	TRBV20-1	TGCAGTGCTAGTCGCGGGACTCTCCCCTACGAGCAGTACTTC	CSASRGTLPYEQYF
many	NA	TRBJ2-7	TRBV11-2	TGTGCCAGCAGCAATAACTACGCGAGAACCTACGAGCAGTACTTC	CASSNNYARTYEQYF